The 30 T cell receptor beta chains presented below share a single source sample, sequenced in a study of cytomegalovirus exposure and HLA in healthy donors (dated 2017 in TCRdb). The protocol used for the library was the immunoSEQ multiplex PCR assay. The multiplex PCR relied on a mix of 60 forward primers for TCR Vbeta segments and 13 reverse primers for TCR Jbeta segments. In TCRdb, the immuneACCESS table is reduced to in-frame sequences with V and J assigned. These tables do not hold every clone; where another copy was compared, an unresolved V gene accounts for under half, and the others remain unexplained. The sample table lists roughly 100,000 clones, under 85% of them with a count of one. Roughly 2% of the sample lies in the top ten. The source material was PBMCs. These receptors all stem from a middle-aged woman in good health and CMV-seronegative.

The chain couples TRBV30 to TRBJ2-5; the D is unclear. The end of the DNA aligns better with TRBJ2-7, so the J call may be wrong. Germline loops: CDR1 GTSNPN, CDR2 SVGIG (reference sequence). The CDR3 covers 11 residues. The CDR3 sequence: CAWITDYEQYF. In nucleotides, the CDR3 is TGTGCCTGGATTACCGACTACGAGCAGTACTTC.

DNA for the CDR3: TGTGCCAGCCACGCACAGGGGACCTACGAGCAGTACTTC. It translates to CASHAQGTYEQYF. The genes are TRBV27 and TRBJ2-7; 7 nucleotides line up with TRBD1. V was pared by 8 bases and J by 2 bases, with 6 bases of the junction left unmatched. CDR3 size: 13 residues. The germline V gene encodes CDR1 MNHEY and CDR2 SMNVEV (reference sequence).

This clone was counted a single time. The chain links TRBV4-1 to TRBJ2-5; D is unresolved. The CDR3 runs 15 residues. Germline V gene sequence: CDR1 MGHRA, CDR2 YSYEKL. Trimming took 3 bases from V and 3 from J, leaving 14 bases between them. CDR3 bases: TGCGCCAGCAGCCATGACATATCTCCCAAAGAGACCCAGTACTTC. This gives the protein CASSHDISPKETQYF.

This clone was counted between two and nine times. The gene calls are TRBV4-2 and TRBJ2-7; TRBD1 matches 7 bases. The CDR3 is made up of 15 amino acids. With V trimmed by 4 bases and J by 5 bases, 11 bases remained unmatched. CDR1 is LGHNA, CDR2 YNFKEQ, per germline. CDR3 nucleotides: TGTGCCAGCAGCCGAACTGTAGGGGACAGTCACGAGCAGTACTTC. Encoded protein: CASSRTVGDSHEQYF.

This clone occurred a few times. The V call is TRBV5-1, the J call TRBJ1-2; TRBD1 matches 10 bases. The germline V gene encodes CDR1 SGHRS and CDR2 YFSETQ. V trimming: 4 bases; J trimming: 6 bases; junction bases outside the gene matches: 3. The CDR3 is made up of 13 amino acids. CDR3 residues: CASSQGTGDGYTF. Written as DNA, the CDR3 is TGCGCCAGCAGCCAAGGGACAGGGGATGGCTACACCTTC.

The chain is built from TRBV5-6 and TRBJ2-1; perhaps TRBD2 as D (5 bases). Trimming cost V 4 bases and J 15 bases, with 14 bases left between them. The CDR3 loop spans 11 amino acids. Germline CDR1 reads SGHDT; CDR2 reads YYEEEE. As DNA, the CDR3 is TGTGCCAGCAGCCTGGGAGTGTTACGGTTCTTC. Amino acid sequence: CASSLGVLRFF.

The chain joins TRBV7-9 to TRBJ2-2; 13 bases map to TRBD2. The CDR3 totals 16 residues. Germline V gene data show CDR1 as SEHNR and CDR2 as FQNEAQ (reference sequence). The V gene end was trimmed by 5 bases and the J gene end by 4 bases; junction bases not matched to a gene: 4. The CDR3 here is CASSLRTSGSTGELFF. DNA for the CDR3: TGTGCCAGCAGCCTAAGGACTAGCGGGAGCACCGGGGAGCTGTTTTTT.

The chain carries TRBV21-1 and TRBJ2-7; the table's D call of TRBD1 was not tested on the DNA. TRBV21-1 is annotated as a pseudogene. CDR3 size: 17 residues. Here the CDR3 DNA reads TGTGCCAGCAGCAAAAGTACCAACAGGGGCGAATCTAACGAGCAGTACTTC. Translated: CASSKSTNRGESNEQYF.

There are a few counts of this clone. This chain links TRBV11-2 with TRBJ2-2; no clear D. Germline-derived CDR1 and CDR2 are SGHAT and FQNNGV. The CDR3 runs to 12 residues. V shed 5 bases and J shed 4 bases, with 5 bases lying between them. The CDR3 protein is CASSPGTGELFF. The CDR3 DNA reads as TGTGCCAGCAGCCCCGGCACCGGGGAGCTGTTTTTT. Full variable domain (rest looked up from reference TRBV11-2 and TRBJ2-2): EAGVAQSPRYKIIEKRQSVAFWCNPISGHATLYWYQQILGQGPKLLIQFQNNGVVDDSQLPKDRFSAERLKGVDSTLKIQPAKLEDSAVYLCASSPGTGELFFGEGSRLTVL.

The CDR3 coding sequence is TGTGCCAGCAGCCTAATCCGACGGAGCTCTGGAAACACCATATATTTT. It encodes CASSLIRRSSGNTIYF. The rearrangement links TRBV11-1 to TRBJ1-3; unclear D gene. Germline V gene sequence: CDR1 SGHAT, CDR2 FQDESV (reference sequence). V lost 5 bases, J lost 0 bases, and 14 bases lay in between. This CDR3 is built from 16 residues.

Only a few counts were recorded for this clone. The junction departs from germline at one end; a sequencing error may be responsible. The chain joins TRBV7-9 to TRBJ1-1; D perhaps matches TRBD1 (6 bases). This CDR3 is built from 15 residues. Germline V gives CDR1 SEHNR, CDR2 FQNEAQ (reference sequence). CDR3 nucleotides: TGTTCCAGCAGCTTAGTGGGGGGGGCGAACACTGAAGCTTTCTTT. Translating it yields CSSSLVGGANTEAFF.

The chain recombines TRBV30 with TRBJ2-6; 7 positions match TRBD1. This CDR3 has 16 residues. In germline, CDR1 is GTSNPN, CDR2 SVGIG (reference sequence). V was pared by 4 bases and J by 1 base, with 7 bases of the junction left unmatched. The CDR3 DNA follows: TGTGCCTGGAACCGGGACAGTCTGTCTGGGGCCAACGTCCTGACTTTC. It encodes CAWNRDSLSGANVLTF.

The sample holds one count of this clone. V usage is TRBV2 and J usage is TRBJ2-7; 9 positions agree with TRBD2. The germline V gene has CDR1 SNHLY and CDR2 FYNNEI. J gave up 5 bases and V 5 bases, and 7 bases lay outside the gene matches. The CDR3 has 14 residues. CDR3 bases: TGTGCCAGCAGTCCGGCTAGCGGGATAAACGAGCAGTACTTC. Its translation is CASSPASGINEQYF.

The chain uses TRBV11-2 and TRBJ2-3; 9 bases map to TRBD2. The length of the CDR3 is 15 residues. The germline CDR1 and CDR2 sequences are SGHAT and FQNNGV. After removal of 3 bases from V and 2 bases from J, the junction contained 3 bases not matched to a gene. In nucleotides, the CDR3 is TGTGCCAGCAGCTTTAGCGGGGGCCCCACAGATACGCAGTATTTT. It encodes CASSFSGGPTDTQYF.

The CDR3 coding sequence is TGTGCCAGCAGGGCGGGAGGAAATGAGCAGTTCTTC. As protein: CASRAGGNEQFF. The chain carries TRBV7-9 and TRBJ2-1; 8 bases match TRBD2. V shed 6 bases and J 7 bases; nucleotides not matched to a gene: 2. This CDR3 region has 12 residues. CDR1 is SEHNR, CDR2 FQNEAQ, per germline (reference sequence).

CDR3 region: CSVELASGTPYEQYF. CDR3 sequence (DNA): TGCAGCGTTGAGTTGGCTAGCGGGACTCCCTACGAGCAGTACTTC. The chain joins TRBV29-1 to TRBJ2-7, with 9 bases identical to TRBD2. Germline-derived CDR1 and CDR2 are SQVTM and ANQGSEA. V lost 3 bases to trimming and J lost 2 bases; unmatched junction nucleotides: 8. The CDR3 is made up of 15 amino acids.

The rearrangement joins TRBV7-3 to TRBJ2-1; possibly TRBD1 for D (6 bases). With 5 bases removed from V and 9 bases from J, the gap between germline ends came to 11 bases. The CDR3 has 12 amino acids. From germline, CDR1 is SGHTA and CDR2 FQGTGA. The CDR3 sequence is CASSPTGSEQFF. CDR3 DNA sequence: TGTGCCAGCAGCCCCACAGGGAGTGAGCAGTTCTTC.

This clone was observed a single time. The V gene is TRBV7-2, the J gene TRBJ2-7; weak D call: TRBD1 (8 bases). This CDR3 comprises 15 residues. Germline CDR1 and CDR2: SGHTA and FQGNSA. The germline V and J ends were trimmed by 4 bases and 2 bases, with 15 bases remaining between them. CDR3 sequence: CASSSQGGVTYEQYF. DNA of the CDR3: TGTGCCAGCAGCTCACAGGGGGGGGTAACCTACGAGCAGTACTTC.

This clone was observed a single time. The chain uses TRBV6-5 and TRBJ1-1, with a weak D call TRBD1 (6 bases). The V end lost 0 bases, the J end lost 5 bases, and 10 bases lay between the germline ends. The V gene's germline CDR1 is MNHEY and CDR2 SVGAGI. This CDR3 has 14 residues. As DNA, the CDR3 is TGTGCCAGCAGTTACTCAGGGGGGGAAACTGAAGCTTTCTTT. It is translated as CASSYSGGETEAFF.

This chain uses TRBV6-5 with TRBJ2-5, with a tentative D call TRBD2 (6 bases). Germline V CDR1 and CDR2: MNHEY, SVGAGI. The CDR3 is 15 amino acids. The germline V and J ends were trimmed by 8 bases and 3 bases, with 19 bases remaining between them. CDR3 amino acids: CASASPGRSEETQYF. The CDR3 DNA is TGTGCCAGCGCGAGTCCAGGGAGGTCCGAAGAGACCCAGTACTTC.

V usage is TRBV10-3 and J usage is TRBJ2-3; 10 bases are shared with TRBD1. V lost 7 bases, J lost 0 bases, and 10 bases stayed unmatched. The CDR3 is 17 amino acids. The V gene's germline CDR1 is ENHRY and CDR2 SYGVKD. DNA for the CDR3: TGTGCCATCAAAGGACAGGGGGAGGGTATTAGCACAGATACGCAGTATTTT. Protein: CAIKGQGEGISTDTQYF.

The V and J genes are TRBV15 and TRBJ2-2, with D possibly TRBD1 on 6 matching bases. The CDR3 covers 14 residues. Germline V CDR1 and CDR2: LNHNV, YYDKDF (reference sequence). The V gene lost 3 bases and the J gene lost 6 bases, with 11 bases spanning the gap. The CDR3, as DNA: TGTGCCACCAGCAGGGGGGCGCGGGCCGGGGAGCTGTTTTTT. Residues: CATSRGARAGELFF.

V and J are TRBV5-4 and TRBJ1-6; perhaps TRBD1 as D (5 bases). Trimming shortened V by 0 bases and J by 5 bases, and 15 bases separated the two germline ends. From germline, CDR1 is SGHNT and CDR2 YYREEE (reference sequence). The CDR3 has 17 residues. The CDR3 nucleotides read TGTGCCAGCAGCTTGGCCTTAAGCAGGGTGGATAATTCACCCCTCCACTTT. It codes for CASSLALSRVDNSPLHF.

The chain joins TRBV5-1 to TRBJ2-5, with D perhaps matching TRBD1 (5 bases). This CDR3 contains 13 residues. Germline CDR1 reads SGHRS; CDR2 reads YFSETQ. V lost 0 bases and J lost 11, with 14 bases in between. CDR3 region: CASSLESGLVQYF. The CDR3, as DNA: TGCGCCAGCAGCTTGGAATCAGGGTTGGTTCAGTACTTC.

The chain couples TRBV14 to TRBJ2-1; maybe TRBD2 (6 bases). The CDR3 contains 14 residues. Germline-derived CDR1 and CDR2 are SGHDN and FVKESK. Trimming left V 2 bases short and J 6 bases short, with 11 bases between. The CDR3, as DNA: TGTGCCAGCAGCCAACTTCGGGGGACCAATGAGCAGTTCTTC. Residues: CASSQLRGTNEQFF. Drawing the rest from reference TRBV14 and TRBJ2-1, the complete variable domain is EAGVTQFPSHSVIEKGQTVTLRCDPISGHDNLYWYRRVMGKEIKFLLHFVKESKQDESGMPNNRFLAERTGGTYSTLKVQPAELEDSGVYFCASSQLRGTNEQFFGPGTRLTVL.

V is TRBV7-3 and J is TRBJ2-2; tentatively, D is TRBD2 (6 bases). Trimming left V 4 bases short and J 5 bases short, with 14 bases between. The CDR3 runs to 15 residues. CDR1 and CDR2 (germline): SGHTA, FQGTGA. The chain's CDR3 is CASSSGGLTTGELFF. CDR3 DNA sequence: TGTGCCAGCAGCTCCGGGGGACTGACGACCGGGGAGCTGTTTTTT.

V is TRBV19 and J is TRBJ2-3, with TRBD2 matching over 9 bases. The CDR3 is made up of 17 amino acids. Germline CDR1 LNHDA, CDR2 SQIVND (reference sequence). Trimming took 7 bases from V and 6 from J; bases not matched to a gene: 17. The CDR3 loop reads CASMSVESGGRQDTQYF. The CDR3 bases are TGTGCCAGTATGAGTGTCGAAAGCGGGGGGCGTCAGGATACGCAGTATTTT.

CDR3 bases: TGTGCCAGCAGTGAAGGTCTGAGCGGGGGGGAGACCCAGTACTTC. It codes for CASSEGLSGGETQYF. The chain combines TRBV6-1 with TRBJ2-5; 9 positions agree with TRBD2. CDR3 length equals 15 residues. CDR1 MNHNS and CDR2 SASEGT come from the germline V gene. J lost 5 bases, V lost 1 base, and 5 bases had no gene match.

The V gene is TRBV7-2, the J gene TRBJ1-2; 8 bases are shared with TRBD1. Unmatched junction bases numbered 8, after V lost 3 bases and J lost 8 bases. There are 14 residues in the CDR3. Germline CDR1 SGHTA, CDR2 FQGNSA. The CDR3 loop reads CASSLGGQGRGYTF. CDR3 bases: TGTGCCAGCAGCTTGGGTGGACAGGGTCGGGGCTACACCTTC. Full variable domain (remainder filled in from reference TRBV7-2 and TRBJ1-2): GAGVSQSPSNKVTEKGKDVELRCDPISGHTALYWYRQSLGQGLEFLIYFQGNSAPDKSGLPSDRFSAERTGGSVSTLTIQRTQQEDSAVYLCASSLGGQGRGYTFGSGTRLTVV.

The chain couples TRBV15 to TRBJ1-2; the D gene is possibly TRBD1 (6 bases). The CDR3 is made up of 17 amino acids. The germline CDR1 and CDR2 sequences are LNHNV and YYDKDF (reference sequence). Trimming took 0 bases from V and 4 from J, leaving 18 bases between them. The CDR3 here is CATSRDFESGAFYGYTF. The CDR3, as DNA: TGTGCCACCAGCAGAGATTTCGAATCAGGGGCCTTCTATGGCTACACCTTC.